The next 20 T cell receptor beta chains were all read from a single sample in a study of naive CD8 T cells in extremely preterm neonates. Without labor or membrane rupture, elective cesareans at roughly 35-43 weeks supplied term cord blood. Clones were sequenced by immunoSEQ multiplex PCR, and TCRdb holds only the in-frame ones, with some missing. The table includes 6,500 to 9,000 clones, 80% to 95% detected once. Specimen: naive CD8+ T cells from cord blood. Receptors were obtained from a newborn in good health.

CDR3 in amino acids: CASRDSSYEQYF. In nucleotides, the CDR3 is TGTGCCAGCAGGGACAGCTCCTACGAGCAGTACTTC. The V and J genes are TRBV6-1 and TRBJ2-7, with D maybe TRBD1 (6 bases). CDR1 is MNHNS and CDR2 is SASEGT in the germline V gene. Trimming took 6 bases from V and 0 from J, leaving 6 bases between them. The CDR3 sequence is 12 residues long.

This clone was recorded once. CDR3: CASSFRDRYEQYF. The CDR3 DNA is TGTGCCAGCAGCTTTCGGGATCGCTACGAGCAGTACTTC. This rearrangement joins TRBV5-4 to TRBJ2-5; D is possibly TRBD2 (5 bases). The J call could be wrong; TRBJ2-7 is a better fit for the DNA end. This CDR3 comprises 13 residues. CDR1 and CDR2 from the germline V gene are SGHNT and YYREEE (reference sequence).

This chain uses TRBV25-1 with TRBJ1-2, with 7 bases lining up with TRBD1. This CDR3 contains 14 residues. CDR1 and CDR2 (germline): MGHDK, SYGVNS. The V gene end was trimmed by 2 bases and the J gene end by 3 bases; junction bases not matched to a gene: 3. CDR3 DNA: TGTGCCAGCAGTGAACCAGGGGGAGACTATGGCTACACCTTC. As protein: CASSEPGGDYGYTF.

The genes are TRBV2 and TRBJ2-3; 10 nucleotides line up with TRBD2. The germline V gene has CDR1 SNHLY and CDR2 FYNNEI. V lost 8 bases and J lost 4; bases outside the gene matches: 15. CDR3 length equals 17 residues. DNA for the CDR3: TGTGCCAGCCCCGTTTCTCGGGAGCGGGAGGGTGCAGATACGCAGTATTTT. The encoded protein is CASPVSREREGADTQYF.

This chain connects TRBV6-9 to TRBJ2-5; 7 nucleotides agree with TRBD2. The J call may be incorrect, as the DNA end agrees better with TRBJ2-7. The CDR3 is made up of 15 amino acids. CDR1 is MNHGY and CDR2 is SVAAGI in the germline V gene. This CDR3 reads CASSKGGGSSYEQYF. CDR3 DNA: TGTGCCAGCAGCAAGGGAGGCGGGAGCTCCTACGAGCAGTACTTC.

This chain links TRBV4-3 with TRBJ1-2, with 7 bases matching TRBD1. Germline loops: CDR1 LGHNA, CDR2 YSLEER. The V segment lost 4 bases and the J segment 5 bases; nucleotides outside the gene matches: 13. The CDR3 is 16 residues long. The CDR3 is CASSPDRDSSYYGYTF. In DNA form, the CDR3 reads TGCGCCAGCAGCCCCGACAGGGACAGCTCATATTATGGCTACACCTTC.

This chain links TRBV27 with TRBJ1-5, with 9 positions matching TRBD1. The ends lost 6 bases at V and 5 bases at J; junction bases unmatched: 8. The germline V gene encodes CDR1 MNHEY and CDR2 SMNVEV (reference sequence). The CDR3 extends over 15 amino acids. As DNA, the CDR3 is TGTGCCAGCAGGATCGACAGGGGGAGAGATCAGCCCCAGCATTTT. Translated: CASRIDRGRDQPQHF.

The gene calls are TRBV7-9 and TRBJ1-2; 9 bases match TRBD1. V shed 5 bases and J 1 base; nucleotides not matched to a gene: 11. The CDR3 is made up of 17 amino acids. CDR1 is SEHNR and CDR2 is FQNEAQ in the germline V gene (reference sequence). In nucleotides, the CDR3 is TGTGCCAGCAGCAATCCGGGACAGGGCTCCTTTAACTATGGCTACACCTTC. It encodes CASSNPGQGSFNYGYTF.

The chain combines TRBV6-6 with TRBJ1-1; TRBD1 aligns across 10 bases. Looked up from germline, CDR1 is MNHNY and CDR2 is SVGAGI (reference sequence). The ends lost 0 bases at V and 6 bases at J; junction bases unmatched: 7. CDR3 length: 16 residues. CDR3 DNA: TGTGCCAGCAGTTACTCCCCGGGACAGGGGTTTCCTGAAGCTTTCTTT. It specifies CASSYSPGQGFPEAFF.

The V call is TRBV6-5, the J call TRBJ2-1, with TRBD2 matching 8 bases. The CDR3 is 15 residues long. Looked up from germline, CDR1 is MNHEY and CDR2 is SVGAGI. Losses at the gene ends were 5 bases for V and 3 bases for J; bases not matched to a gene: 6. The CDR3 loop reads CASSPTGTSYNEQFF. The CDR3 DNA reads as TGTGCCAGCAGTCCAACCGGGACTAGCTACAATGAGCAGTTCTTC.

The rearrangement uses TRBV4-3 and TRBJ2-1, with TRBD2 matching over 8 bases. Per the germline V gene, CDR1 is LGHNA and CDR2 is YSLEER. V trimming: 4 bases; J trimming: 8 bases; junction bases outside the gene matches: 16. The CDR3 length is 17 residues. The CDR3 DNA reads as TGCGCCAGCAGCCCCGGAGGGCTGGCGGGAGGTTCCTATGAGCAGTTCTTC. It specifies CASSPGGLAGGSYEQFF.

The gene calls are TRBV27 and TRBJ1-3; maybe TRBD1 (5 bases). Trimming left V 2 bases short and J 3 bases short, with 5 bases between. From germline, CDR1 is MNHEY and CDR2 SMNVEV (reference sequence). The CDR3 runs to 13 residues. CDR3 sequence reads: CASSLQGGNTIYF. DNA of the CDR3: TGTGCCAGCAGTTTACAGGGTGGAAACACCATATATTTT.

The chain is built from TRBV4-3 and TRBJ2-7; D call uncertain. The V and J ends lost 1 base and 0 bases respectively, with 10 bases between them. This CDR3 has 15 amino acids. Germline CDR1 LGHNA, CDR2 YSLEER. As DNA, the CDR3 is TGCGCCAGCAGCCAAGGGCTTACCAGCTCCTACGAGCAGTACTTC. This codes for CASSQGLTSSYEQYF.

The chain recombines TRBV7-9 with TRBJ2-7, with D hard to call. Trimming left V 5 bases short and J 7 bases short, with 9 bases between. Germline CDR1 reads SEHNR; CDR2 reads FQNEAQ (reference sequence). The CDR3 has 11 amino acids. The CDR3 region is CASSADLEQYF. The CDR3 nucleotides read TGTGCCAGCAGCGCAGACTTGGAGCAGTACTTC.

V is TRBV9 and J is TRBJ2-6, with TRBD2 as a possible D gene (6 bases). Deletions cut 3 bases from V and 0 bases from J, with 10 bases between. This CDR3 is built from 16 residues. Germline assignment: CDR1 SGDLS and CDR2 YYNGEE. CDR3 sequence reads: CASSDPLASGANVLTF. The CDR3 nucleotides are TGTGCCAGCAGCGATCCACTAGCCTCTGGGGCCAACGTCCTGACTTTC.

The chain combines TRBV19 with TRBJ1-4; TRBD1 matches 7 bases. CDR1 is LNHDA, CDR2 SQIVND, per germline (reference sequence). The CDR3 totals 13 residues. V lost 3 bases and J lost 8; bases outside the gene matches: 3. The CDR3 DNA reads TGTGCCAGTAGTATCGGACAGGCGGAAAAACTGTTTTTT. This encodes CASSIGQAEKLFF.

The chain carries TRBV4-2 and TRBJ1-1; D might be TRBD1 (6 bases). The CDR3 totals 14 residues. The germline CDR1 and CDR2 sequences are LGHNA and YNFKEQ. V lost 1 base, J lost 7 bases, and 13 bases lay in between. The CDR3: CASSQAGGRDEAFF. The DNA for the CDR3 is TGTGCCAGCAGCCAAGCGGGGGGGCGGGATGAAGCTTTCTTT.

CDR3 residues: CATVLGTSYEQYF. The CDR3, as DNA: TGTGCCACCGTACTCGGGACTAGCTACGAGCAGTACTTC. The V call is TRBV2, the J call TRBJ2-7; 8 bases match TRBD2. The CDR3 has 13 residues. V was clipped by 10 bases and J by 3 bases; unmatched bases: 8. Germline V lookup: CDR1 SNHLY, CDR2 FYNNEI.

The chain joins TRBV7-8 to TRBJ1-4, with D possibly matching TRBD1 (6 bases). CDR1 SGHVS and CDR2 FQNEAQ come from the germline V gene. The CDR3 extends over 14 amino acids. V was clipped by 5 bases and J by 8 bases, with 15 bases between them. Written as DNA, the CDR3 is TGTGCCAGCAGCACGGGACATCTACGGGAAAAACTGTTTTTT. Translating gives CASSTGHLREKLFF.

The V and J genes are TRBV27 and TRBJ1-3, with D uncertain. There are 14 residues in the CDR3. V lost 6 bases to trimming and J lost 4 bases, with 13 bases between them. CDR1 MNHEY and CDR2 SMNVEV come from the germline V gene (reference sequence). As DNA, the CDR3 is TGTGCCAGCAGCCTCTCTGGCTCAGGAAACACCATATATTTT. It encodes CASSLSGSGNTIYF.